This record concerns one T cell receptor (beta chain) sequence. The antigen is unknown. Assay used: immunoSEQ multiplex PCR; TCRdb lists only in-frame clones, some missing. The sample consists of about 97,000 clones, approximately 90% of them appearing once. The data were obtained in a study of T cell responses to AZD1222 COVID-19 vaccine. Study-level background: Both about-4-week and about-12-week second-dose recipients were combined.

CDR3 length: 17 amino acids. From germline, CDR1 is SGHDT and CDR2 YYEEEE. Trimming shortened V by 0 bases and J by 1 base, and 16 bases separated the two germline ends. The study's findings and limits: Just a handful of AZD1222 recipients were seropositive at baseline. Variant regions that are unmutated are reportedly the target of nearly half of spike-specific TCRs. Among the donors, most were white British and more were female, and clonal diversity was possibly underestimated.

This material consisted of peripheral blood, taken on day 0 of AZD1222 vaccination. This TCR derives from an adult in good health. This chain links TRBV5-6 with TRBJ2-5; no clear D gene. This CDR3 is CASSLVSGWPAQETQYF. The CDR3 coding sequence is TGTGCCAGCAGCTTGGTGTCGGGTTGGCCAGCCCAAGAGACCCAGTACTTC. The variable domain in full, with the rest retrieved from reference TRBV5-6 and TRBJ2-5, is DAGVTQSPTHLIKTRGQQVTLRCSPKSGHDTVSWYQQALGQGPQFIFQYYEEEERQRGNFPDRFSGHQFPNYSSELNVNALLLGDSALYLCASSLVSGWPAQETQYFGPGTRLLVL.